This TCR beta chain was recorded in a study of T cells after posttransplantation cyclophosphamide. Findings of the study overall: Skin or GI-infiltrating T cells shared few TRB sequences with blood. Recipient CMV seropositivity and CMV reactivation strongly tracked TRB clonality.

Sampled 1 year posttransplant, controls received myeloablative marrow transplants, methotrexate and a calcineurin inhibitor. In regard to this clone: Its matching antigen is unknown.

The method was immunoSEQ multiplex PCR; TCRdb's version includes in-frame clones alone and lacks a portion of them. The data contain about 21,000 clones, over 75% of them singletons. Trimming took 6 bases from V and 2 from J; bases not matched to a gene: 4. In germline, CDR1 is KGHSH, CDR2 LQKENI. The CDR3 is 14 amino acids. The source of this sequence is a female patient younger than 45 who received an allogeneic stem cell transplant from an unrelated donor, was CMV-positive, and had acute and chronic GVHD. Some of the T cells might come from the graft donor. This specimen consisted of PBMCs, obtained less than 400 days after allogeneic stem cell transplant with calcineurin inhibitor and methotrexate. The chain couples TRBV18 to TRBJ2-7; 10 bases line up with TRBD2. The CDR3 region is CASSPGTSAYEQYF. CDR3 DNA sequence: TGTGCCAGCTCCCCCGGGACTAGCGCCTACGAGCAGTACTTC.